These 12 T cell receptor beta chains were all obtained from the same sample, sequenced in a study of vaccination and CD4 T cells after COVID-19. Treatment in this sample: roughly nine-day PBMC culture with coronavirus spike peptide pools or control peptides (ViraFEST assay). Sequencing of cultured CD4+ T cell DNA used the Oncomine TCR Beta short-read assay. Via MiXCR, TCRdb re-called the PCR reads, giving one row per CDR3 protein. Of some 15,000 distinct CDR3 sequences in the sample, 50% to 70% were seen once. What these receptors recognize is not known. The sample consisted of CD4+ T cells from blood, cultured in vitro, taken before SARS-CoV-2 vaccination. Receptors were obtained from a human donor who had recovered from COVID-19.

The chain joins TRBV19 to TRBJ2-7, with 7 bases aligning to TRBD1. This CDR3 has 14 residues. J lost 4 bases, V lost 5 bases, and 8 bases had no gene match. CDR1 and CDR2 (germline): LNHDA, SQIVND (reference sequence). CDR3 protein: CASSVAGTVYEQYF. In DNA, the CDR3 is TGTGCCAGTAGTGTCGCCGGGACAGTGTACGAGCAGTACTTC.

Here the CDR3 reads CATSRVLSSGGQPQHF. In DNA form, the CDR3 reads TGTGCCACCAGCAGAGTCCTCTCTAGCGGTGGTCAGCCCCAGCATTTT. The J gene is TRBJ1-5, the V gene TRBV15; no reliable D call. The V gene lost 1 base and the J gene lost 6 bases, with 16 bases spanning the gap. The CDR3 is 16 residues long. Germline V CDR1 and CDR2: LNHNV, YYDKDF (reference sequence).

This clonotype turned up a few times. This chain joins TRBV7-2 and TRBJ2-7; D possibly corresponds to TRBD2 (6 bases). Trimming pared 2 bases from V and 6 bases from J, leaving 11 bases between. Germline values: CDR1 SGHTA, CDR2 FQGNSA. CDR3 length: 13 amino acids. The CDR3 DNA follows: TGTGCCAGCAGCTTAACAGCAGCGGGCGAGCAGTACTTC. Its translation: CASSLTAAGEQYF.

V usage is TRBV6-5 and J usage is TRBJ1-5, with D hard to call. The CDR3 spans 14 residues. Germline loops: CDR1 MNHEY, CDR2 SVGAGI. With 3 bases removed from V and 2 bases from J, the gap between germline ends came to 8 bases. CDR3 sequence reads: CASSYQDGNQPQHF. DNA of the CDR3: TGTGCCAGCAGTTATCAGGATGGCAATCAGCCCCAGCATTTT.

V usage is TRBV6-1 and J usage is TRBJ1-1; unclear D gene. CDR1 is MNHNS and CDR2 is SASEGT in the germline V gene. V was pared by 6 bases and J by 12 bases, with 17 bases between. The CDR3 runs 12 residues. The CDR3 bases are TGTGCCAGCAGCCAAGACATGGGTAGAACTTTCTTT. The encoded protein is CASSQDMGRTFF.

This chain joins TRBV5-4 and TRBJ1-1, with unresolved D. The germline V and J ends were trimmed by 2 bases and 0 bases, with 11 bases remaining between them. This CDR3 is 15 amino acids long. CDR1 is SGHNT, CDR2 YYREEE, per germline (reference sequence). The CDR3 loop is CASSFNMVLNTEAFF. Here the CDR3 DNA reads TGTGCCAGCAGCTTTAATATGGTCCTGAACACTGAAGCTTTCTTT.

The rearrangement uses TRBV7-7 and TRBJ1-1; D call uncertain. There are 13 residues in the CDR3. The V gene lost 5 bases and the J gene lost 1 base, with 8 bases spanning the gap. Germline lookup yields CDR1 SSHAT and CDR2 FNYEAQ (reference sequence). The CDR3 DNA reads as TGTGCCAGCAGCCCCGGACCGAACACTGAAGCTTTCTTT. This gives the protein CASSPGPNTEAFF.

The rearrangement joins TRBV11-2 to TRBJ2-2, with a weak D call TRBD1 (7 bases). The CDR3 totals 15 residues. CDR1 SGHAT and CDR2 FQNNGV come from the germline V gene. The ends were cut back, 1 base at V and 5 bases at J, with 11 bases in the middle. CDR3: CASSLVPGGTGELFF. The CDR3 DNA reads as TGTGCCAGCAGCTTAGTCCCAGGGGGGACCGGGGAGCTGTTTTTT.

V gene TRBV27 combines with J gene TRBJ2-3; 8 nucleotides match TRBD2. The CDR3 runs 15 residues. J was trimmed by 2 bases and V by 5 bases; bases with no gene match: 6. Germline loops: CDR1 MNHEY, CDR2 SMNVEV (reference sequence). The CDR3 spells CASSLTSGSTDTQYF. For the CDR3, the DNA is TGTGCCAGCAGTCTAACTAGCGGTTCCACAGATACGCAGTATTTT.

The chain is built from TRBV7-6 and TRBJ2-5, with TRBD1 matching over 8 bases. Germline V gene data show CDR1 as SGHVS and CDR2 as FNYEAQ. The CDR3 contains 15 residues. With 5 bases clipped from V and 1 base from J, the junction kept 6 bases outside the gene matches. CDR3 nucleotide sequence: TGTGCCAGCAGCCCAGACAGGGGTGCCCAAGAGACCCAGTACTTC. It specifies CASSPDRGAQETQYF.

This clonotype is medium-sized by share. This sequence joins TRBV24-1 and TRBJ2-1, with 15 positions matching TRBD2. The germline V gene encodes CDR1 KGHDR and CDR2 SFDVKD. The CDR3 length is 19 residues. Trimming cost V 3 bases and J 7 bases; bases outside gene matches: 12. In DNA form, the CDR3 reads TGTGCCACCAGTGATCCCCGGACTAGCGGGAGGGCGATAGTGAATGAGCAGTTCTTC. Translating gives CATSDPRTSGRAIVNEQFF.

The rearrangement joins TRBV6-5 to TRBJ2-7; 11 bases align to TRBD1. The CDR3 runs to 17 residues. CDR1 and CDR2 (germline): MNHEY, SVGAGI. V was pared by 0 bases and J by 3 bases, with 7 bases of the junction left unmatched. The CDR3 here is CASSYSNPGQGVYEQYF. As DNA, the CDR3 is TGTGCCAGCAGTTACTCGAATCCGGGACAGGGGGTCTACGAGCAGTACTTC.